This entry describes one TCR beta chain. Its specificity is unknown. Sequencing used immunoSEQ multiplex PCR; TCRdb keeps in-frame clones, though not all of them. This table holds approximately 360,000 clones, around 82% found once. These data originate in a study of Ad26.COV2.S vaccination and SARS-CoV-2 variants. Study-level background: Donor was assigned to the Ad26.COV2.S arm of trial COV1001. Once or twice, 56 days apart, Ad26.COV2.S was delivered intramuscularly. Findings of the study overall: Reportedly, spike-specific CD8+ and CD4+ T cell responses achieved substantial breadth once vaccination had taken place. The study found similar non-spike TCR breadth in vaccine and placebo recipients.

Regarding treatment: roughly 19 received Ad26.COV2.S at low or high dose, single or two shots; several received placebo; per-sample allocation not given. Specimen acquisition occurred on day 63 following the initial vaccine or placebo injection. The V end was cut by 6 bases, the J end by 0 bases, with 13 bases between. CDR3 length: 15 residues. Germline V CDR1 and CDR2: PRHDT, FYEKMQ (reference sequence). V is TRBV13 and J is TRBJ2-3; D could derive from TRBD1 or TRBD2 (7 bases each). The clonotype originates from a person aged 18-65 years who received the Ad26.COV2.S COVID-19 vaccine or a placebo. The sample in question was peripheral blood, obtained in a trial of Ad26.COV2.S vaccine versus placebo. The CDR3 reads CASSQGGLSTDTQYF. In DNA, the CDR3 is TGTGCCAGCAGTCAGGGGGGGTTAAGCACAGATACGCAGTATTTT.